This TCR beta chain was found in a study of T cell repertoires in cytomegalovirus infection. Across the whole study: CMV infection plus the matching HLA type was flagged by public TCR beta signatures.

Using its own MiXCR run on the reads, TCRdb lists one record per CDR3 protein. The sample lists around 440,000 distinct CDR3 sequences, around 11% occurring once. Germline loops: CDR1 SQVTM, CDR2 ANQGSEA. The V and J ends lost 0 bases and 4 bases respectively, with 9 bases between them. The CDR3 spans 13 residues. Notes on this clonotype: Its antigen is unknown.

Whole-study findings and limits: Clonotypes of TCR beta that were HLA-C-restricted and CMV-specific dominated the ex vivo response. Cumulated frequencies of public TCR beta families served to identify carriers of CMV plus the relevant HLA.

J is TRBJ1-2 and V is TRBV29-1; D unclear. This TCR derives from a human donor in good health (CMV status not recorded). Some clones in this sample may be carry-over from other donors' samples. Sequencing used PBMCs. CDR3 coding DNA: TGCAGCGTTGAAGAAGACCGATTCTATGGCTACACCTTC. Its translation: CSVEEDRFYGYTF.